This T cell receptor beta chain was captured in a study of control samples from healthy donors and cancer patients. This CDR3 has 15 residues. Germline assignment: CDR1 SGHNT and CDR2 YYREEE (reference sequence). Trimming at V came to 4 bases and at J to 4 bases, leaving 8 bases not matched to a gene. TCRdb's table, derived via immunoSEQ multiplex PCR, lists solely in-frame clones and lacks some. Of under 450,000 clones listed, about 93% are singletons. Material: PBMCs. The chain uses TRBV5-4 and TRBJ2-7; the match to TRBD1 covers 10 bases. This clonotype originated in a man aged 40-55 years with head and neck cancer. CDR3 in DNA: TGTGCCAGCAGCCGCGACAGGGGGCAAGATTACGAGCAGTACTTC. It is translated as CASSRDRGQDYEQYF.